This TCR beta chain is drawn from a study of T cells in Graves' hyperthyroidism and ophthalmopathy. On this clonotype: What it binds is not known.

Regions amplified from RNA transcripts were the TCR beta CDR3 regions. Initially, a first-round RT-PCR of the TCR CDR3 employed the HTBI primer set. TCRdb reanalysed the multiplex PCR reads using MiXCR and keeps one entry per CDR3 protein. The table includes 490,000 or so distinct CDR3 sequences, 22% detected once. Disease duration was under 3 months in the ophthalmopathy patients, who also had a Clinical Activity Score of at least 3 and a NOSPECS grade of at least 4. Patients with uncontrolled infections, other autoimmune diseases, pregnancy or lactation were excluded. Using more than 7.5 ml of fresh peripheral blood, PBMCs were prepared. Study-wide results and limits: The majority of expanded thyroid clonotypes above 0.001 also appeared in blood.

The sequence was collected from a woman in her 70s with Graves' ophthalmopathy. Sequencing used blood.

The CDR3 sequence is CASSPGQGARADTQYF. CDR3 DNA: TGCGCCAGCAGCCCCGGACAGGGGGCTCGGGCAGATACGCAGTATTTT. The chain carries TRBV5-1 and TRBJ2-3; 11 nucleotides match TRBD1. The CDR3 loop spans 16 amino acids. The junction had 8 bases not matched to a gene; V was cut back by 4 bases and J by 4 bases. Germline V CDR1 and CDR2: SGHRS, YFSETQ.